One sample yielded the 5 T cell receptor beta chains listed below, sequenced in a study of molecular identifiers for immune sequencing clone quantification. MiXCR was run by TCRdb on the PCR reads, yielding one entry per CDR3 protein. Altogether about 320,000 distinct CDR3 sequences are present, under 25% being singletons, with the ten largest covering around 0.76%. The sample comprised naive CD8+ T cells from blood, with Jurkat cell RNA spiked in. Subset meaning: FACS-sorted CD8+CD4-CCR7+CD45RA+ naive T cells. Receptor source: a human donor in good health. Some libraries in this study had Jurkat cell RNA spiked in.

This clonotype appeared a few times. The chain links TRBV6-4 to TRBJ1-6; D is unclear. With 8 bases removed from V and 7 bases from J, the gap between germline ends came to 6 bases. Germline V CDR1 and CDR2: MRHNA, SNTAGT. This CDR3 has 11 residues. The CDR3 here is CASPSNSPLHF. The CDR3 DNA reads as TGTGCCAGCCCCTCAAATTCACCCCTCCACTTT.

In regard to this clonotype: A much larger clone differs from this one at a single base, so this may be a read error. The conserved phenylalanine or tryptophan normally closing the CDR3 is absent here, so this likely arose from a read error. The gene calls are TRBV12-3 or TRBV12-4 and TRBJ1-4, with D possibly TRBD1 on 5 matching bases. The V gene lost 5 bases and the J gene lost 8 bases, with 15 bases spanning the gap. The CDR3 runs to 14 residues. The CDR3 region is CASSPPGFGEKLFL. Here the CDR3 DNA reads TGTGCCAGCAGTCCCCCAGGGTTCGGGGAAAAACTGTTTTTA.

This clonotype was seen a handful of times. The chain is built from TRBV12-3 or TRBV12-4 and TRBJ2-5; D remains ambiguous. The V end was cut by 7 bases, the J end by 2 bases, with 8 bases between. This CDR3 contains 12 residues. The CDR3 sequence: CASTKTQETQYF. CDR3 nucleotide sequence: TGTGCCAGCACAAAAACACAAGAGACCCAGTACTTC.

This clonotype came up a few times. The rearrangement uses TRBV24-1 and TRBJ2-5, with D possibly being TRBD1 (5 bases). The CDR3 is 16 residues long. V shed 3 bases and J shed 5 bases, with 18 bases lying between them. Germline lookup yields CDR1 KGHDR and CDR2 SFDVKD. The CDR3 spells CATSDPSGPAGETQYF. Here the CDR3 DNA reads TGTGCCACCAGTGATCCTTCAGGGCCGGCAGGGGAGACCCAGTACTTC.

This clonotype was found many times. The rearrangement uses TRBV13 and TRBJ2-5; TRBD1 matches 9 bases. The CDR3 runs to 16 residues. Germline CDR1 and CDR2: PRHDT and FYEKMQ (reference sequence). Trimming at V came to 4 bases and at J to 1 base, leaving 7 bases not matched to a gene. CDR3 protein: CASSSTTGGTQETQYF. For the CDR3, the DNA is TGTGCCAGCAGCTCAACTACAGGGGGCACCCAAGAGACCCAGTACTTC.